The subject of this entry is one T cell receptor (beta chain). The sample belongs to a study of blood T cell repertoires in COVID-19. As for the study in general: Acute and convalescent COVID-19 samples came from the United States, Italy and Spain. The analysed material was cDNA or gDNA that came from T cells, B-cell-depleted T cells, or PBMCs.

Only in-frame clones appear in the TCRdb table, and some are missing; sequencing was by immunoSEQ multiplex PCR. The sample holds a few hundred thousand clones; around 88% are singletons and the top ten take around 1.5%. Germline loops: CDR1 MNHEY, CDR2 SVGAGI. The V and J ends lost 2 bases and 1 base respectively, with 5 bases between them. The CDR3 consists of 13 residues. Sample: peripheral blood. The receptor was derived from a man older than 75 with acute or convalescent COVID-19. The chain couples TRBV6-5 to TRBJ1-1, with unresolved D. DNA for the CDR3: TGTGCCAGCAGTTACCGGTGGAACACTGAAGCTTTCTTT. Encoded protein: CASSYRWNTEAFF.